These 2 T cell receptor beta chains originate from one sample sequenced in a study of CD8 T cells in Susac syndrome. When the RNA was reverse transcribed, random hexamers were used with an input of about 0.45 to 1 ug. TCRdb re-derived calls from the immunoSEQ multiplex PCR reads in MiXCR, one entry per CDR3 protein. Here the sample spans around 130,000 distinct CDR3 sequences, 80% being singletons. Sequencing was done on a sample of CD8+ T cells from PBMCs. These receptors came from a human donor with multiple sclerosis.

V gene TRBV6-5 combines with J gene TRBJ2-2; the D gene could be TRBD1 or TRBD2 (5 bases each). The germline V and J ends were trimmed by 9 bases and 5 bases, with 13 bases remaining between them. CDR1 is MNHEY, CDR2 SVGAGI, per germline. The length of the CDR3 is 13 residues. The CDR3 DNA reads as TGTGCCAGTGGGCAGGGAGAAACCGGGGAGCTGTTTTTT. This translates into CASGQGETGELFF.

The chain's CDR3 is CASSLGLVDDEQFF. CDR3 coding DNA: TGTGCCAGCAGCTTAGGACTAGTTGACGATGAGCAGTTCTTC. This chain uses TRBV13 with TRBJ2-1; TRBD2 might be the D (5 bases). The CDR3 length is 14 residues. Trimming left V 0 bases short and J 8 bases short, with 11 bases between. Germline V lookup: CDR1 PRHDT, CDR2 FYEKMQ (reference sequence). Together with reference TRBV13 and TRBJ2-1, the CDR3 gives the full variable domain: AAGVIQSPRHLIKEKRETATLKCYPIPRHDTVYWYQQGPGQDPQFLISFYEKMQSDKGSIPDRFSAQQFSDYHSELNMSSLELGDSALYFCASSLGLVDDEQFFGPGTRLTVL.